This is a list of T cell receptor beta chains from one sample in a study of T cell repertoires in cytomegalovirus infection. No antigens are known for them. TCRdb ran MiXCR on the reads and lists one entry per CDR3 protein. The sample has around 500,000 distinct CDR3 sequences; under 45% are singletons. The source material was cultured PBMCs, sampled from culture after CMV antigen stimulation. All receptors derive from a human donor in good health (CMV status not recorded). Some clones in this sample may be carry-over from other donors' samples. CDR3s include the opening cysteine and the closing phenylalanine or tryptophan. Each record gives: CDR3 length, J gene, clone size, D gene, V gene, CDR3 protein, CDR3 DNA. A D gene is named only where the DNA matches it firmly. Clone size appears in some rows only: once, few, many, or a class for an expanded clone.

CDR3 length: 14
J gene: TRBJ2-7
clone size: -
D gene: -
V gene: TRBV7-2
CDR3 protein: CASSPGSSAIEQYF
CDR3 DNA: TGTGCCAGCAGCCCCGGGTCTTCAGCGATAGAGCAGTACTTC

CDR3 length: 15
J gene: TRBJ1-1
clone size: -
D gene: -
V gene: TRBV7-2
CDR3 protein: CASSLPGVGGTEAFF
CDR3 DNA: TGTGCCAGCAGCTTACCAGGGGTTGGAGGCACTGAAGCTTTCTTT

CDR3 length: 13
J gene: TRBJ2-2
clone size: -
D gene: TRBD2
V gene: TRBV5-3
CDR3 protein: CASSLSGTTELFF
CDR3 DNA: TGTGCCAGCAGCTTGAGCGGGACTACCGAGCTGTTTTTT

CDR3 length: 15
J gene: TRBJ2-7
clone size: once
D gene: -
V gene: TRBV20-1
CDR3 protein: CSARDYQVAAYEQYF
CDR3 DNA: TGCAGTGCTAGAGATTACCAGGTGGCTGCCTACGAGCAGTACTTC

CDR3 length: 16
J gene: TRBJ1-5
clone size: -
D gene: -
V gene: TRBV19
CDR3 protein: CASSIGWGDRNQPQHF
CDR3 DNA: TGTGCCAGTAGTATCGGGTGGGGTGATCGCAATCAGCCCCAGCATTTT

CDR3 length: 17
J gene: TRBJ1-1
clone size: -
D gene: -
V gene: TRBV6-5
CDR3 protein: CASSLATFGQKNTEAFF
CDR3 DNA: TGTGCCAGTAGCCTAGCCACTTTCGGACAGAAGAACACTGAAGCTTTCTTT

CDR3 length: 13
J gene: TRBJ2-7
clone size: few
D gene: TRBD1
V gene: TRBV12-3/TRBV12-4
CDR3 protein: CASTITGGYEQYF
CDR3 DNA: TGTGCCAGCACCATTACAGGGGGCTACGAGCAGTACTTC

CDR3 length: 15
J gene: TRBJ2-1
clone size: once
D gene: TRBD2
V gene: TRBV14
CDR3 protein: CASSRLAGKYNEQFF
CDR3 DNA: TGTGCCAGCAGCCGGCTAGCGGGGAAATACAATGAGCAGTTCTTC

CDR3 length: 16
J gene: TRBJ1-6
clone size: -
D gene: -
V gene: TRBV6-6
CDR3 protein: CASSYGRGARGSPLHF
CDR3 DNA: TGTGCCAGCAGTTACGGCCGTGGGGCGCGGGGTTCACCCCTCCACTTT

CDR3 length: 12
J gene: TRBJ1-1
clone size: -
D gene: -
V gene: TRBV29-1
CDR3 protein: CSAAGPIGEAFF
CDR3 DNA: TGCAGCGCCGCAGGTCCCATTGGGGAAGCTTTCTTT

CDR3 length: 14
J gene: TRBJ1-4
clone size: few
D gene: -
V gene: TRBV7-2
CDR3 protein: CASSPGPVGEKLFF
CDR3 DNA: TGTGCCAGCAGCCCCGGACCGGTTGGTGAAAAACTGTTTTTT

CDR3 length: 18
J gene: TRBJ2-2
clone size: once
D gene: -
V gene: TRBV5-6
CDR3 protein: CASSFDQRRAEYTGELFF
CDR3 DNA: TGTGCCAGCAGCTTCGATCAACGACGAGCAGAGTACACCGGGGAGCTGTTTTTT

CDR3 length: 13
J gene: TRBJ2-7
clone size: -
D gene: TRBD1
V gene: TRBV6-1
CDR3 protein: CASTRTGTYEQYF
CDR3 DNA: TGTGCCAGCACTAGGACAGGGACCTACGAGCAGTACTTC

CDR3 length: 15
J gene: TRBJ2-1
clone size: many
D gene: -
V gene: TRBV7-2
CDR3 protein: CASSLDPYSYNEQFF
CDR3 DNA: TGTGCCAGCAGCTTAGACCCCTACTCCTACAATGAGCAGTTCTTC

CDR3 length: 15
J gene: TRBJ2-1
clone size: -
D gene: -
V gene: TRBV15
CDR3 protein: CATSGPQLAYNEQFF
CDR3 DNA: TGTGCCACCAGCGGGCCACAGCTCGCCTACAATGAGCAGTTCTTC

CDR3 length: 12
J gene: TRBJ2-2
clone size: many
D gene: -
V gene: TRBV7-2
CDR3 protein: CASSLVARELFF
CDR3 DNA: TGTGCCAGCAGCTTAGTTGCCCGGGAGCTGTTTTTT

CDR3 length: 15
J gene: TRBJ2-7
clone size: -
D gene: -
V gene: TRBV2
CDR3 protein: CASSGSRTDSYEQYF
CDR3 DNA: TGTGCCAGCAGTGGCAGCAGAACCGACTCCTACGAGCAGTACTTC

CDR3 length: 15
J gene: TRBJ1-5
clone size: -
D gene: -
V gene: TRBV12-3/TRBV12-4
CDR3 protein: CASSPQPTDGQPQHF
CDR3 DNA: TGTGCCAGCAGTCCCCAGCCGACAGACGGCCAGCCCCAGCATTTT

CDR3 length: 11
J gene: TRBJ2-3
clone size: -
D gene: TRBD2
V gene: TRBV7-2
CDR3 protein: CASHSGVTQYF
CDR3 DNA: TGTGCCAGCCATAGCGGGGTTACGCAGTATTTT

CDR3 length: 16
J gene: TRBJ2-7
clone size: many
D gene: -
V gene: TRBV7-2
CDR3 protein: CASGNGEESFSYEQYF
CDR3 DNA: TGTGCCAGCGGAAATGGGGAGGAATCGTTCTCCTACGAGCAGTACTTC

CDR3 length: 14
J gene: TRBJ2-5
clone size: few
D gene: -
V gene: TRBV28
CDR3 protein: CASRTRKDQETQYF
CDR3 DNA: TGTGCCAGCAGGACTAGAAAAGATCAAGAGACCCAGTACTTC

CDR3 length: 15
J gene: TRBJ1-5
clone size: -
D gene: -
V gene: TRBV7-2
CDR3 protein: CASSSLGRRNQPQHF
CDR3 DNA: TGTGCCAGCAGCTCGCTGGGTAGGCGAAATCAGCCCCAGCATTTT

CDR3 length: 16
J gene: TRBJ2-6
clone size: once
D gene: TRBD1
V gene: TRBV6-6
CDR3 protein: CASSAQGAAGANVLTF
CDR3 DNA: TGTGCCAGCAGTGCGCAGGGGGCGGCTGGGGCCAACGTCCTGACTTTC

CDR3 length: 13
J gene: TRBJ2-7
clone size: once
D gene: -
V gene: TRBV7-6
CDR3 protein: CASSFSADYEQYF
CDR3 DNA: TGTGCCAGCAGCTTTTCAGCAGACTACGAGCAGTACTTC

CDR3 length: 15
J gene: TRBJ1-5
clone size: -
D gene: -
V gene: TRBV7-2
CDR3 protein: CASRIQDGTVQPQHF
CDR3 DNA: TGTGCCAGCAGGATCCAGGACGGGACCGTGCAGCCCCAGCATTTT

CDR3 length: 17
J gene: TRBJ1-4
clone size: -
D gene: TRBD1
V gene: TRBV4-1
CDR3 protein: CASSQAGTGTPREKLFF
CDR3 DNA: TGCGCCAGCAGCCAGGCCGGGACAGGGACCCCCCGTGAAAAACTGTTTTTT

CDR3 length: 15
J gene: TRBJ2-7
clone size: many
D gene: -
V gene: TRBV2
CDR3 protein: CASSEYTGNTYEQYF
CDR3 DNA: TGTGCCAGCAGTGAGTATACAGGGAATACCTACGAGCAGTACTTC

CDR3 length: 14
J gene: TRBJ1-5
clone size: -
D gene: TRBD1
V gene: TRBV9
CDR3 protein: CASSFGQGRGPQHF
CDR3 DNA: TGTGCCAGCAGCTTCGGACAGGGACGAGGCCCCCAGCATTTT

CDR3 length: 14
J gene: TRBJ2-3
clone size: -
D gene: -
V gene: TRBV6-6
CDR3 protein: CASSEGVPPDTQYF
CDR3 DNA: TGTGCCAGCAGTGAGGGGGTCCCCCCAGATACGCAGTATTTT

CDR3 length: 16
J gene: TRBJ1-6
clone size: few
D gene: TRBD1
V gene: TRBV6-8
CDR3 protein: CASSYRAGGAGSPLHF
CDR3 DNA: TGTGCCAGCAGTTATAGAGCAGGGGGCGCGGGTTCACCCCTCCACTTT

CDR3 length: 15
J gene: TRBJ2-2
clone size: -
D gene: -
V gene: TRBV7-4
CDR3 protein: CASSLEATSSGELFF
CDR3 DNA: TGTGCCAGCAGCTTAGAGGCTACTAGTTCCGGGGAGCTGTTTTTT

CDR3 length: 14
J gene: TRBJ2-7
clone size: few
D gene: -
V gene: TRBV7-2
CDR3 protein: CASTRNRAEGEQYF
CDR3 DNA: TGTGCCAGCACCCGGAACAGGGCGGAGGGCGAGCAGTACTTC

CDR3 length: 17
J gene: TRBJ1-5
clone size: -
D gene: TRBD1
V gene: TRBV7-8
CDR3 protein: CATCRDRAPFSNQPQHF
CDR3 DNA: TGTGCCACCTGCCGGGACAGGGCCCCCTTTAGCAATCAGCCCCAGCATTTT

CDR3 length: 15
J gene: TRBJ2-1
clone size: -
D gene: -
V gene: TRBV11-2
CDR3 protein: CASRHSGGAYNEQFF
CDR3 DNA: TGTGCCAGCAGGCACTCAGGAGGAGCCTACAATGAGCAGTTCTTC

CDR3 length: 17
J gene: TRBJ2-1
clone size: once
D gene: TRBD2
V gene: TRBV6-2/TRBV6-3
CDR3 protein: CASKEVAGEISYNEQFF
CDR3 DNA: TGTGCCAGTAAGGAAGTAGCGGGAGAGATCTCCTACAATGAGCAGTTCTTC

CDR3 length: 13
J gene: TRBJ2-7
clone size: few
D gene: -
V gene: TRBV12-3/TRBV12-4
CDR3 protein: CASRGPGFYEQYF
CDR3 DNA: TGTGCCAGCAGAGGACCGGGGTTCTACGAGCAGTACTTC

CDR3 length: 16
J gene: TRBJ2-2
clone size: many
D gene: TRBD2
V gene: TRBV7-2
CDR3 protein: CASSVIAGDWTGELFF
CDR3 DNA: TGTGCCAGCAGCGTCATAGCGGGAGATTGGACCGGGGAGCTGTTTTTT

CDR3 length: 14
J gene: TRBJ2-7
clone size: -
D gene: TRBD2
V gene: TRBV20-1
CDR3 protein: CSAGRTSGFYEQYF
CDR3 DNA: TGCAGTGCTGGCAGGACTAGCGGGTTCTACGAGCAGTACTTC

CDR3 length: 14
J gene: TRBJ1-6
clone size: -
D gene: -
V gene: TRBV15
CDR3 protein: CATGTEAYNSPLHF
CDR3 DNA: TGTGCCACTGGGACGGAGGCCTATAATTCACCCCTCCACTTT

CDR3 length: 18
J gene: TRBJ2-6
clone size: once
D gene: TRBD1
V gene: TRBV12-3/TRBV12-4
CDR3 protein: CASRSRPGQGGGANVLTF
CDR3 DNA: TGTGCCAGCAGGTCCCGCCCGGGACAGGGGGGAGGGGCCAACGTCCTGACTTTC

CDR3 length: 13
J gene: TRBJ1-1
clone size: -
D gene: -
V gene: TRBV10-3
CDR3 protein: CAISGGLRTEAFF
CDR3 DNA: TGTGCCATCAGTGGTGGGCTGCGTACTGAAGCTTTCTTT

CDR3 length: 14
J gene: TRBJ2-7
clone size: -
D gene: -
V gene: TRBV19
CDR3 protein: CASSIDQMTYEQYF
CDR3 DNA: TGTGCCAGTAGTATAGATCAGATGACCTACGAGCAGTACTTC

CDR3 length: 15
J gene: TRBJ2-1
clone size: few
D gene: TRBD1
V gene: TRBV28
CDR3 protein: CASSSPGTGSNEQFF
CDR3 DNA: TGTGCCAGCAGTTCACCCGGGACAGGGAGCAATGAGCAGTTCTTC

CDR3 length: 18
J gene: TRBJ2-1
clone size: -
D gene: -
V gene: TRBV4-3
CDR3 protein: CASSHRQPRTVTYNEQFF
CDR3 DNA: TGCGCCAGCAGCCACCGACAACCAAGGACAGTAACCTACAATGAGCAGTTCTTC

CDR3 length: 14
J gene: TRBJ2-2
clone size: many
D gene: -
V gene: TRBV6-5
CDR3 protein: CASSYSSQSGELFF
CDR3 DNA: TGTGCCAGCAGTTACTCGTCGCAGTCCGGGGAGCTGTTTTTT

CDR3 length: 15
J gene: TRBJ2-7
clone size: many
D gene: TRBD2
V gene: TRBV7-2
CDR3 protein: CASSLAASGSYEQYF
CDR3 DNA: TGTGCCAGCAGCTTAGCGGCTAGCGGATCCTACGAGCAGTACTTC

CDR3 length: 13
J gene: TRBJ1-1
clone size: few
D gene: -
V gene: TRBV20-1
CDR3 protein: CSASHDRNTEAFF
CDR3 DNA: TGCAGTGCTTCCCATGACAGGAACACTGAAGCTTTCTTT

CDR3 length: 17
J gene: TRBJ1-5
clone size: -
D gene: -
V gene: TRBV6-5
CDR3 protein: CASRLRGPEYSNQPQHF
CDR3 DNA: TGTGCCAGCAGACTCAGGGGCCCGGAGTATAGCAATCAGCCCCAGCATTTT

CDR3 length: 15
J gene: TRBJ2-5
clone size: -
D gene: TRBD1
V gene: TRBV7-6
CDR3 protein: CASSSGQGLQETQYF
CDR3 DNA: TGTGCCAGCAGTTCCGGACAGGGATTGCAGGAGACCCAGTACTTC

CDR3 length: 16
J gene: TRBJ1-2
clone size: -
D gene: -
V gene: TRBV24-1
CDR3 protein: CATSDSARGIRGGYTF
CDR3 DNA: TGTGCCACCAGTGACTCGGCCCGAGGGATCCGCGGCGGCTACACCTTC

CDR3 length: 15
J gene: TRBJ1-1
clone size: -
D gene: -
V gene: TRBV2
CDR3 protein: CASSVLRGLRTEAFF
CDR3 DNA: TGTGCCAGCAGTGTTCTGCGGGGGCTGAGGACTGAAGCTTTCTTT

CDR3 length: 14
J gene: TRBJ1-1
clone size: -
D gene: -
V gene: TRBV7-6
CDR3 protein: CASSLADGRPDAFF
CDR3 DNA: TGTGCCAGCAGCTTGGCAGACGGACGGCCAGATGCTTTCTTT

CDR3 length: 15
J gene: TRBJ2-3
clone size: -
D gene: -
V gene: TRBV7-2
CDR3 protein: CASSLIGLATDTQYF
CDR3 DNA: TGTGCCAGCAGCTTAATTGGGCTGGCCACAGATACGCAGTATTTT

CDR3 length: 13
J gene: TRBJ2-7
clone size: -
D gene: -
V gene: TRBV6-5
CDR3 protein: CASSWQVGSEQYF
CDR3 DNA: TGTGCCAGCAGTTGGCAGGTGGGATCCGAGCAGTACTTC

CDR3 length: 14
J gene: TRBJ1-3
clone size: -
D gene: TRBD1
V gene: TRBV20-1
CDR3 protein: CSARQGALGNTIYF
CDR3 DNA: TGCAGTGCTAGACAGGGGGCGCTGGGAAACACCATATATTTT

CDR3 length: 15
J gene: TRBJ1-2
clone size: -
D gene: TRBD1
V gene: TRBV7-4
CDR3 protein: CASSLNRQGPFGYTF
CDR3 DNA: TGTGCCAGCAGCTTAAATCGACAGGGGCCATTTGGCTACACCTTC

CDR3 length: 17
J gene: TRBJ1-3
clone size: -
D gene: -
V gene: TRBV7-2
CDR3 protein: CASSLGRSVYSGNTIYF
CDR3 DNA: TGTGCCAGCAGCCTGGGGCGATCGGTTTATTCTGGAAACACCATATATTTT

CDR3 length: 20
J gene: TRBJ2-1
clone size: -
D gene: TRBD2
V gene: TRBV6-8
CDR3 protein: CASTGSIGTSGSPMGNEQFF
CDR3 DNA: TGTGCCAGCACCGGATCTATCGGGACTAGCGGGAGCCCAATGGGGAATGAGCAGTTCTTC

CDR3 length: 16
J gene: TRBJ2-3
clone size: -
D gene: -
V gene: TRBV11-2
CDR3 protein: CASSSDVQSRRSTQYF
CDR3 DNA: TGTGCCAGCAGCTCCGACGTTCAGTCCCGGCGGAGTACGCAGTATTTT

CDR3 length: 16
J gene: TRBJ2-1
clone size: -
D gene: -
V gene: TRBV18
CDR3 protein: CASSPRVRYKNNEQFF
CDR3 DNA: TGTGCCAGCTCACCACGAGTCAGGTATAAGAACAATGAGCAGTTCTTC